One and the same sample provided the 30 T cell receptor beta chains below, sequenced in a study of OX40 agonist ivuxolimab in advanced cancers. Method: immunoSEQ multiplex PCR; TCRdb's copy keeps in-frame clones and lacks some. The top ten hold over 12% of the sample, which has more than 25,000 clones, roughly 84% seen once. The source was CD4+ or CD8+ T cells sorted from blood, collected in a trial of the OX40 agonist ivuxolimab. These receptors all stem from an adult with an advanced solid tumor such as melanoma, head and neck, liver or kidney cancer.

The gene calls are TRBV19 and TRBJ1-2; no definite D call. Germline CDR1 reads LNHDA; CDR2 reads SQIVND (reference sequence). The germline V and J ends were trimmed by 6 bases and 7 bases, with 21 bases remaining between them. This CDR3 spans 15 amino acids. The CDR3 nucleotides read TGTGCCAGTAGCCCCTGGCCACCTAATGAGGGTGGCTACACCTTC. It translates to CASSPWPPNEGGYTF.

The chain links TRBV9 to TRBJ2-5; TRBD2 agrees at 7 bases. Germline values: CDR1 SGDLS, CDR2 YYNGEE. The junction had 6 bases not matched to a gene; V was cut back by 0 bases and J by 4 bases. This CDR3 spans 15 amino acids. DNA for the CDR3: TGTGCCAGCAGCGTAGTTACGGGAGGTGTAGAGACCCAGTACTTC. Amino acid sequence: CASSVVTGGVETQYF.

The chain links TRBV19 to TRBJ2-3; a possible D gene is TRBD2 (5 bases). Germline CDR1 is LNHDA and CDR2 is SQIVND (reference sequence). V lost 2 bases, J lost 3 bases, and 9 bases lay in between. The CDR3 is 14 amino acids. The CDR3 DNA is TGTGCCAGTAGTATAATCAGCGGAACAGATACGCAGTATTTT. It translates to CASSIISGTDTQYF.

This clone is a singleton in its sample. The genes are TRBV18 and TRBJ2-1; 7 bases are shared with TRBD2. The germline V gene has CDR1 KGHSH and CDR2 LQKENI. The CDR3 length is 14 residues. With 6 bases clipped from V and 8 bases from J, the junction kept 10 bases outside the gene matches. The CDR3: CASSSETSFHEQFF. CDR3 in DNA: TGTGCCAGCTCGTCCGAGACTAGCTTCCATGAGCAGTTCTTC. Full variable domain (missing parts from reference TRBV18 and TRBJ2-1): NAGVMQNPRHLVRRRGQEARLRCSPMKGHSHVYWYRQLPEEGLKFMVYLQKENIIDESGMPKERFSAEFPKEGPSILRIQQVVRGDSAAYFCASSSETSFHEQFFGPGTRLTVL.

This chain links TRBV28 with TRBJ2-2; unclear D gene. Trimming took off 2 bases at V and 1 base at J, with 8 bases between the two ends. Per germline, CDR1 MDHEN and CDR2 SYDVKM. This CDR3 contains 15 residues. DNA for the CDR3: TGTGCCAGCAGTTTAAACGGGTGGAACACCGGGGAGCTGTTTTTT. Residues: CASSLNGWNTGELFF.

This clone has a single count. The genes are TRBV7-2 and TRBJ2-5; 14 nucleotides match TRBD2. J gave up 5 bases and V 4 bases, and 12 bases lay outside the gene matches. The CDR3 consists of 18 residues. CDR1 is SGHTA, CDR2 FQGNSA, per germline. Written as DNA, the CDR3 is TGTGCCAGCAGCTCGTCTCCGGGACTAGCGGGAGATTGGGAGACCCAGTACTTC. It specifies CASSSSPGLAGDWETQYF.

V gene TRBV21-1 combines with J gene TRBJ2-1; the tabulated D call, TRBD2, remains unverified against the DNA. TRBV21-1 is assigned pseudogene status. The CDR3 consists of 17 residues. CDR3 amino acids: CASSSSKTSSSYNEQFF. The CDR3 DNA reads as TGTGCCAGCAGCTCCTCAAAAACGAGTTCTTCCTACAATGAGCAGTTCTTC.

The chain links TRBV6-5 to TRBJ1-1; 8 bases agree with TRBD1. CDR3 length: 14 residues. The V gene end was trimmed by 5 bases and the J gene end by 1 base; junction bases not matched to a gene: 3. The germline V gene has CDR1 MNHEY and CDR2 SVGAGI. CDR3 DNA: TGTGCCAGCAGTCCCGGGACAGGGAACACTGAAGCTTTCTTT. Protein: CASSPGTGNTEAFF.

The rearrangement joins TRBV7-8 to TRBJ2-7; maybe TRBD1 (6 bases). Trimming stripped 3 bases from V and 5 bases from J, with 14 bases between. This CDR3 comprises 14 residues. Looked up from germline, CDR1 is SGHVS and CDR2 is FQNEAQ. CDR3 sequence (DNA): TGTGCCAGCAGCTTTGGGGCCGAGGGGGACGAGCAGTACTTC. It yields the protein CASSFGAEGDEQYF.

The rearrangement links TRBV15 to TRBJ2-3; D unresolved. Looked up from germline, CDR1 is LNHNV and CDR2 is YYDKDF (reference sequence). Deletions cut 9 bases from V and 3 bases from J, with 10 bases between. This CDR3 has 12 residues. CDR3 DNA sequence: TGTGCCACAAGAGGTAGGACAGATACGCAGTATTTT. Its protein product is CATRGRTDTQYF. Together with reference TRBV15 and TRBJ2-3, the CDR3 gives the full variable domain: DAMVIQNPRYQVTQFGKPVTLSCSQTLNHNVMYWYQQKSSQAPKLLFHYYDKDFNNEADTPDNFQSRRPNTSFCFLDIRSPGLGDTAMYLCATRGRTDTQYFGPGTRLTVL.

J is TRBJ2-1 and V is TRBV28, with 10 bases identical to TRBD2. V lost 3 bases and J lost 5; bases outside the gene matches: 4. The CDR3 totals 15 residues. Germline V gene lookup returns CDR1 MDHEN and CDR2 SYDVKM. The DNA for the CDR3 is TGTGCCAGCAGTTTTAGGCTAGCGGGAGACAATGAGCAGTTCTTC. This translates into CASSFRLAGDNEQFF.

CDR3 sequence: CASSIASSWSSYNEQFF. As DNA, the CDR3 is TGTGCCAGTAGTATAGCTAGTAGCTGGAGCTCCTACAATGAGCAGTTCTTC. The chain is built from TRBV19 and TRBJ2-1; D gene ambiguous. Between the trimmed V and J ends, which lost 1 base and 0 bases, there was a span of 13 bases. Germline CDR1 reads LNHDA; CDR2 reads SQIVND (reference sequence). The CDR3 extends over 17 amino acids. Looking up the rest from reference TRBV19 and TRBJ2-1 gives the full variable domain: DGGITQSPKYLFRKEGQNVTLSCEQNLNHDAMYWYRQDPGQGLRLIYYSQIVNDFQKGDIAEGYSVSREKKESFPLTVTSAQKNPTAFYLCASSIASSWSSYNEQFFGPGTRLTVL.

The rearrangement links TRBV29-1 to TRBJ2-7, with TRBD1 matching 11 bases. This CDR3 comprises 13 residues. V lost 6 bases and J lost 2; bases outside the gene matches: 3. Germline lookup yields CDR1 SQVTM and CDR2 ANQGSEA. CDR3 sequence reads: CSVTGQGAYEQYF. The DNA of the CDR3 is TGCAGCGTAACGGGACAGGGGGCCTACGAGCAGTACTTC.

The chain uses TRBV19 and TRBJ2-3, with 10 bases identical to TRBD1. Germline values: CDR1 LNHDA, CDR2 SQIVND (reference sequence). The CDR3 extends over 14 amino acids. Trimming cost V 8 bases and J 4 bases; bases outside gene matches: 6. CDR3 protein: CASEGQGMADTQYF. The CDR3 DNA follows: TGTGCCAGTGAGGGACAGGGGATGGCAGATACGCAGTATTTT.

The chain links TRBV28 to TRBJ2-3, with D tentatively TRBD1 or TRBD2 (6 bases each). The CDR3 has 18 residues. The V gene's germline CDR1 is MDHEN and CDR2 SYDVKM. Trimming left V 7 bases short and J 3 bases short, with 26 bases between. CDR3 DNA sequence: TGTGCCAGCATCAAACCCCCGCGGTTACAGGGAGGAACAGATACGCAGTATTTT. It encodes CASIKPPRLQGGTDTQYF.

The chain joins TRBV11-2 to TRBJ2-2; TRBD2 aligns across 7 bases. The CDR3 extends over 15 amino acids. Per the germline V gene, CDR1 is SGHAT and CDR2 is FQNNGV. V lost 5 bases and J lost 2; bases outside the gene matches: 5. In nucleotides, the CDR3 is TGTGCCAGCAGCCCGGGGGGAGGAAACACCGGGGAGCTGTTTTTT. It encodes CASSPGGGNTGELFF.

The rearrangement links TRBV27 to TRBJ2-3; 8 bases map to TRBD2. The CDR3 contains 15 residues. V gave up 2 bases and J gave up 6 bases; unmatched junction bases: 7. Germline V CDR1 and CDR2: MNHEY, SMNVEV (reference sequence). CDR3 nucleotides: TGTGCCAGCAGTTTAATTGCGGGAGGTTTGGATACGCAGTATTTT. Amino acids: CASSLIAGGLDTQYF.

V gene TRBV28 combines with J gene TRBJ2-7, with 9 bases matching TRBD1. V lost 6 bases to trimming and J lost 3 bases; unmatched junction nucleotides: 6. This CDR3 is 14 amino acids long. Germline lookup yields CDR1 MDHEN and CDR2 SYDVKM. CDR3 region: CASRLQTGGYEQYF. The CDR3 nucleotides read TGTGCCAGCAGGCTCCAGACAGGGGGCTACGAGCAGTACTTC. Full variable domain (outside the CDR3, taken from reference TRBV28 and TRBJ2-7): DVKVTQSSRYLVKRTGEKVFLECVQDMDHENMFWYRQDPGLGLRLIYFSYDVKMKEKGDIPEGYSVSREKKERFSLILESASTNQTSMYLCASRLQTGGYEQYFGPGTRLTVT.

The chain couples TRBV11-3 to TRBJ2-1; 11 bases map to TRBD2. This CDR3 is 16 amino acids long. J was trimmed by 4 bases and V by 0 bases; bases with no gene match: 2. In germline, CDR1 is SGHNT, CDR2 YENEEA. Here the CDR3 reads CASSLDGTSGYNEQFF. CDR3 nucleotide sequence: TGTGCCAGCAGCTTAGATGGGACTAGCGGATACAATGAGCAGTTCTTC.

V and J are TRBV7-2 and TRBJ2-7, with D unclear. Germline loops: CDR1 SGHTA, CDR2 FQGNSA. The V end lost 1 base, the J end lost 3 bases, and 10 bases lay between the germline ends. This CDR3 region has 14 residues. The CDR3 protein is CASSLGGFGYEQYF. The DNA for the CDR3 is TGTGCCAGCAGCTTAGGGGGATTTGGCTACGAGCAGTACTTC.

The chain joins TRBV9 to TRBJ2-7, with TRBD2 matching over 8 bases. The CDR3 runs 14 residues. Looked up from germline, CDR1 is SGDLS and CDR2 is YYNGEE. Germline trimming cut 0 bases from V and 4 bases from J; bases unmatched to any gene: 3. The CDR3 nucleotides read TGTGCCAGCAGCGTAGACTCGGGAGGGTACGAGCAGTACTTC. This encodes CASSVDSGGYEQYF.

The rearrangement uses TRBV28 and TRBJ1-2, with a tentative D call TRBD1 (5 bases). Germline values: CDR1 MDHEN, CDR2 SYDVKM. Trimming removed 6 bases at V and 1 base at J, with 6 bases between. The CDR3 sequence is 12 residues long. Here the CDR3 reads CASSQGNYGYTF. CDR3 nucleotides: TGTGCCAGCAGCCAGGGTAACTATGGCTACACCTTC.

This chain connects TRBV5-4 to TRBJ2-7, with D possibly matching TRBD2 (5 bases). With 1 base removed from V and 6 bases from J, the gap between germline ends came to 17 bases. This CDR3 is 15 amino acids long. CDR1 is SGHNT and CDR2 is YYREEE in the germline V gene (reference sequence). In nucleotides, the CDR3 is TGTGCCAGCAGCTTGCCTCATGAGGGTTGGACCGAGCAGTACTTC. Protein sequence: CASSLPHEGWTEQYF.

This clone was observed a single time. V is TRBV28 and J is TRBJ1-2; no firm D call. Trimming stripped 2 bases from V and 12 bases from J, with 13 bases between. This CDR3 is built from 12 residues. CDR1 is MDHEN, CDR2 SYDVKM, per germline. This CDR3 reads CASSLGQDLDTF. The CDR3 bases are TGTGCCAGCAGTTTAGGCCAGGATCTAGACACCTTC.

The CDR3 region is CASSALRHTGELFF. The CDR3 bases are TGTGCCAGCAGCGCCCTACGACACACCGGGGAGCTGTTTTTT. This chain joins TRBV5-4 and TRBJ2-2, with no clear D. The CDR3 is made up of 14 amino acids. With 4 bases removed from V and 3 bases from J, the gap between germline ends came to 10 bases. CDR1 is SGHNT and CDR2 is YYREEE in the germline V gene (reference sequence).

The chain recombines TRBV28 with TRBJ1-3; 7 bases line up with TRBD1. CDR1 and CDR2 from the germline V gene are MDHEN and SYDVKM. V shed 7 bases and J 0 bases; nucleotides not matched to a gene: 6. This CDR3 contains 15 residues. The CDR3 loop is CASKRDSSSGNTIYF. The CDR3 DNA sequence: TGTGCCAGCAAGAGGGACAGCAGCTCTGGAAACACCATATATTTT. Drawing the rest from reference TRBV28 and TRBJ1-3, the complete variable domain is DVKVTQSSRYLVKRTGEKVFLECVQDMDHENMFWYRQDPGLGLRLIYFSYDVKMKEKGDIPEGYSVSREKKERFSLILESASTNQTSMYLCASKRDSSSGNTIYFGEGSWLTVV.

The rearrangement links TRBV25-1 to TRBJ1-1; TRBD1 matches at 9 bases. With 0 bases clipped from V and 3 bases from J, the junction kept 8 bases outside the gene matches. The CDR3 sequence is 17 residues long. The germline CDR1 and CDR2 sequences are MGHDK and SYGVNS. CDR3 in amino acids: CASSEYGTGYGDTEAFF. As DNA, the CDR3 is TGTGCCAGCAGTGAATATGGGACAGGGTACGGGGACACTGAAGCTTTCTTT.

The rearrangement links TRBV14 to TRBJ2-7; no clear D gene. CDR1 is SGHDN, CDR2 FVKESK, per germline. The CDR3 sequence is 13 residues long. V gave up 5 bases and J gave up 2 bases, with 10 bases separating them. CDR3 DNA: TGTGCCAGCAGCGATTTGAGGACCTACGAGCAGTACTTC. This codes for CASSDLRTYEQYF. Full variable domain (remainder filled in from reference TRBV14 and TRBJ2-7): EAGVTQFPSHSVIEKGQTVTLRCDPISGHDNLYWYRRVMGKEIKFLLHFVKESKQDESGMPNNRFLAERTGGTYSTLKVQPAELEDSGVYFCASSDLRTYEQYFGPGTRLTVT.

V is TRBV6-1 and J is TRBJ1-1; no definite D call. The V gene's germline CDR1 is MNHNS and CDR2 SASEGT. V was trimmed by 6 bases and J by 8 bases, leaving 7 bases between them. The CDR3 sequence is 10 residues long. CDR3 in amino acids: CASRGREAFF. Written as DNA, the CDR3 is TGTGCCAGCAGAGGCAGGGAAGCTTTCTTT.

This clone came up a few times. The chain combines TRBV7-3 with TRBJ2-2, with a weak D call TRBD1 (6 bases). The CDR3 covers 13 residues. Germline V gene data show CDR1 as SGHTA and CDR2 as FQGTGA. The germline V and J ends were trimmed by 4 bases and 5 bases, with 8 bases remaining between them. The CDR3 here is CASSSGVTGELFF. The DNA for the CDR3 is TGTGCCAGCAGCTCAGGGGTGACCGGGGAGCTGTTTTTT. Variable domain in full (rest from reference TRBV7-3 and TRBJ2-2): GAGVSQTPSNKVTEKGKYVELRCDPISGHTALYWYRQSLGQGPEFLIYFQGTGAADDSGLPNDRFFAVRPEGSVSTLKIQRTERGDSAVYLCASSSGVTGELFFGEGSRLTVL.